This entry features one TCR beta chain sequence. The germline V gene has CDR1 SGHDT and CDR2 YYEEEE. This CDR3 comprises 14 residues. Germline trimming cut 4 bases from V and 2 bases from J; bases unmatched to any gene: 3. Per the authors' pipeline: Reference gene primer amplification in the assay estimated nucleated cell counts. Only in-frame clones appear in the TCRdb table, and some are missing; sequencing was by immunoSEQ multiplex PCR. The DNA was the basis for D and trimming; V, J and clone size are from that table. The sample lists roughly 410,000 clones; 70% to 90% were seen once. These data originate in a study of blood T cell repertoires in COVID-19. Study-level background: Some COVID-19 samples were acute and others convalescent; all came from the United States, Italy and Spain. In each case, the material was cDNA or gDNA derived from T cells, B-cell-depleted T cells, or PBMCs.

This sequence was found in a woman aged 40 to 49 with COVID-19, enrolled during active disease. This chain connects TRBV5-6 to TRBJ2-7, with 10 positions matching TRBD1. The specimen was peripheral blood. Written as DNA, the CDR3 is TGTGCCAGCAGCGGAGGGACAGGGGCCTACGAGCAGTACTTC. Translated, it gives CASSGGTGAYEQYF.